This T cell receptor beta chain derives from a study of T cell responses to AZD1222 COVID-19 vaccine. Only in-frame clones appear in the TCRdb table, and some are missing; sequencing was by immunoSEQ multiplex PCR. The sample consists of roughly 120,000 clones, 70% to 90% of them appearing once. Germline CDR1 is MDHEN and CDR2 is SYDVKM. Trimming removed 6 bases at V and 5 bases at J, with 14 bases between. CDR3 length: 14 residues. J is TRBJ1-5 and V is TRBV28; no clear D gene. Sequenced here: peripheral blood, sampled on day 0 of AZD1222 vaccination. The clonotype comes from an adult in good health. CDR3 loop: CASRPVAVDQPQHF. The CDR3 DNA reads as TGTGCCAGCAGACCCGTGGCAGTTGATCAGCCCCAGCATTTT. Drawing the rest from reference TRBV28 and TRBJ1-5, the complete variable domain is DVKVTQSSRYLVKRTGEKVFLECVQDMDHENMFWYRQDPGLGLRLIYFSYDVKMKEKGDIPEGYSVSREKKERFSLILESASTNQTSMYLCASRPVAVDQPQHFGDGTRLSIL.